This T cell receptor (beta chain) was sequenced in a study of cytomegalovirus exposure and HLA in healthy donors. The CDR3 runs to 14 residues. Germline V gene data show CDR1 as SGHRS and CDR2 as YFSETQ. The V and J ends lost 5 bases and 3 bases respectively, with 12 bases between them. The table came from immunoSEQ multiplex PCR; TCRdb's copy has only in-frame clones and leaves some out. The sample holds fewer than 350,000 clones, around nine tenths seen once. The sequenced material came from PBMCs. This receptor was taken from a woman younger than 35 in good health and CMV-seronegative. The chain couples TRBV5-1 to TRBJ2-1; D might be TRBD2 (5 bases). Here the CDR3 DNA reads TGCGCCAGCAGGGAGGAGGTCTACTACAATGAGCAGTTCTTC. The encoded protein is CASREEVYYNEQFF.